Listed below are T cell receptor beta chains from one sample, sequenced in a study of cytomegalovirus exposure and HLA in healthy donors. Libraries were prepared by immunoSEQ multiplex PCR; TCRdb keeps only in-frame clonotypes and omits some of them. The sample lists 140,000 to 150,000 clones, about 94% occurring once. Sequencing was performed on PBMCs. The receptors derive from a man younger than 35 in good health and CMV-seropositive. The CDR3 runs from the conserved cysteine through the conserved F or W. Fields, in order: CDR3 protein, CDR3 DNA, clone size, CDR3 length, V gene, D gene, J gene. D genes are given only for firm matches. The size entry is marked missing in some rows and otherwise reads once, few, many or a size class.

cdr3_aa: CASRRLVSYEQYF; cdr3_nt: TGTGCCAGCAGGAGACTGGTCTCCTACGAGCAGTACTTC; clone_size: NA; cdr3_length: 13; v_call: TRBV2; d_call: NA; j_call: TRBJ2-7
cdr3_aa: CASGRDRVNTEAFF; cdr3_nt: TGCGCCAGCGGGAGGGACAGGGTAAACACTGAAGCTTTCTTT; clone_size: once; cdr3_length: 14; v_call: TRBV5-1; d_call: TRBD1; j_call: TRBJ1-1
cdr3_aa: CASSLLAYTGPGFNSPLHF; cdr3_nt: TGTGCCAGCAGCTTACTGGCTTACACTGGGCCAGGTTTTAATTCACCCCTCCACTTT; clone_size: once; cdr3_length: 19; v_call: TRBV27; d_call: NA; j_call: TRBJ1-6
cdr3_aa: CASSVGGGGAQETQYF; cdr3_nt: TGTGCCAGCAGTGTAGGAGGCGGGGGGGCTCAAGAGACCCAGTACTTC; clone_size: NA; cdr3_length: 16; v_call: TRBV2; d_call: TRBD2; j_call: TRBJ2-5
cdr3_aa: CASSRFDHNRGYPYEQYF; cdr3_nt: TGTGCCAGCAGCCGGTTCGACCACAACAGGGGATATCCCTACGAGCAGTACTTC; clone_size: NA; cdr3_length: 18; v_call: TRBV5-6; d_call: TRBD1; j_call: TRBJ2-7
cdr3_aa: CASSYSLRADNQPQHF; cdr3_nt: TGTGCCAGCAGTTACTCACTCAGGGCGGACAATCAGCCCCAGCATTTT; clone_size: NA; cdr3_length: 16; v_call: TRBV6-6; d_call: NA; j_call: TRBJ1-5
cdr3_aa: CASSTPGHGSYEQYF; cdr3_nt: TGTGCCAGCAGTACACCTGGGCACGGTTCCTACGAGCAGTACTTC; clone_size: NA; cdr3_length: 15; v_call: TRBV28; d_call: NA; j_call: TRBJ2-7
cdr3_aa: CASSYSVARGNTEAFF; cdr3_nt: TGTGCCAGCAGTTACTCGGTGGCCCGCGGGAACACTGAAGCTTTCTTT; clone_size: NA; cdr3_length: 16; v_call: TRBV6-5; d_call: NA; j_call: TRBJ1-1
cdr3_aa: CASSPLILQGVPSGNTIYF; cdr3_nt: TGTGCCAGCTCACCACTGATTTTACAGGGGGTTCCCTCTGGAAACACCATATATTTT; clone_size: NA; cdr3_length: 19; v_call: TRBV18; d_call: TRBD1; j_call: TRBJ1-3
cdr3_aa: CASSQVRERGYTF; cdr3_nt: TGTGCCAGCAGCCAAGTGAGGGAGAGAGGCTACACCTTC; clone_size: NA; cdr3_length: 13; v_call: TRBV14; d_call: NA; j_call: TRBJ1-2
cdr3_aa: CASSDSLSGTPYEQYF; cdr3_nt: TGTGCCAGCAGTGACAGCTTGAGCGGGACACCCTACGAGCAGTACTTC; clone_size: NA; cdr3_length: 16; v_call: TRBV2; d_call: NA; j_call: TRBJ2-7
cdr3_aa: CATAVRFDEQYF; cdr3_nt: TGTGCCACCGCAGTCAGATTCGACGAGCAGTACTTC; clone_size: NA; cdr3_length: 12; v_call: TRBV18; d_call: NA; j_call: TRBJ2-7
cdr3_aa: CASSLVVGLTYEQYF; cdr3_nt: TGTGCCAGCAGCTTAGTAGTGGGCCTTACCTACGAGCAGTACTTC; clone_size: NA; cdr3_length: 15; v_call: TRBV7-2; d_call: NA; j_call: TRBJ2-7
cdr3_aa: CASSQDPGWELFF; cdr3_nt: TGTGCCAGCAGCCAAGATCCGGGGTGGGAGCTGTTTTTT; clone_size: NA; cdr3_length: 13; v_call: TRBV4-2; d_call: NA; j_call: TRBJ2-2
cdr3_aa: CASSLGLATYNEQFF; cdr3_nt: TGTGCCAGCAGCTTAGGACTAGCCACCTACAATGAGCAGTTCTTC; clone_size: NA; cdr3_length: 15; v_call: TRBV7-2; d_call: TRBD2; j_call: TRBJ2-1
cdr3_aa: CASSRLAGPPGEQYF; cdr3_nt: TGTGCCAGCAGCCGACTAGCGGGGCCCCCGGGGGAGCAGTACTTC; clone_size: NA; cdr3_length: 15; v_call: TRBV5-4; d_call: TRBD2; j_call: TRBJ2-7
cdr3_aa: CASQHPRRANYGYTF; cdr3_nt: TGTGCCAGTCAACACCCGAGGAGAGCTAACTATGGCTACACCTTC; clone_size: NA; cdr3_length: 15; v_call: TRBV19; d_call: NA; j_call: TRBJ1-2
cdr3_aa: CASSAQALSLRSNVLTF; cdr3_nt: TGTGCCAGCAGTGCACAGGCCCTCTCGTTAAGGTCCAACGTCCTGACTTTC; clone_size: NA; cdr3_length: 17; v_call: TRBV28; d_call: NA; j_call: TRBJ2-6
cdr3_aa: CASSRLAGGRYNEQFF; cdr3_nt: TGTGCCAGCAGCCGATTAGCGGGAGGCCGCTACAATGAGCAGTTCTTC; clone_size: NA; cdr3_length: 16; v_call: TRBV14; d_call: TRBD2; j_call: TRBJ2-1
cdr3_aa: CASSTQQGETEQFF; cdr3_nt: TGCGCCAGCAGCACCCAACAGGGGGAGACTGAGCAGTTCTTC; clone_size: NA; cdr3_length: 14; v_call: TRBV5-1; d_call: TRBD1; j_call: TRBJ2-1
cdr3_aa: CASSFGLGRFGSNEKLFF; cdr3_nt: TGTGCCAGCAGTTTTGGGTTGGGCAGGTTTGGATCTAATGAAAAACTGTTTTTT; clone_size: NA; cdr3_length: 18; v_call: TRBV28; d_call: NA; j_call: TRBJ1-4
cdr3_aa: CASSGKTSYPYEQYF; cdr3_nt: TGTGCCAGCAGCGGTAAAACTAGTTACCCCTACGAGCAGTACTTC; clone_size: NA; cdr3_length: 15; v_call: TRBV5-6; d_call: NA; j_call: TRBJ2-7
cdr3_aa: CASVRQENTGELFF; cdr3_nt: TGTGCCAGCGTTCGGCAGGAGAACACCGGGGAGCTGTTTTTT; clone_size: NA; cdr3_length: 14; v_call: TRBV6-1; d_call: NA; j_call: TRBJ2-2
cdr3_aa: CASSLGGGESEQFF; cdr3_nt: TGTGCCAGCAGCTTAGGAGGGGGCGAAAGTGAGCAGTTCTTC; clone_size: NA; cdr3_length: 14; v_call: TRBV11-2; d_call: TRBD1; j_call: TRBJ2-1
cdr3_aa: CAFPVLKSDTQYF; cdr3_nt: TGTGCCTTTCCGGTGCTGAAGTCAGATACGCAGTATTTT; clone_size: NA; cdr3_length: 13; v_call: TRBV28; d_call: NA; j_call: TRBJ2-3
cdr3_aa: CASSYWASGGENIQYF; cdr3_nt: TGTGCCAGCAGTTACTGGGCTAGCGGGGGGGAAAACATTCAGTACTTC; clone_size: NA; cdr3_length: 16; v_call: TRBV6-6; d_call: TRBD2; j_call: TRBJ2-4
cdr3_aa: CASHRDRGRSPNYGYTF; cdr3_nt: TGTGCCAGCCACCGGGACAGGGGCCGGAGCCCAAACTATGGCTACACCTTC; clone_size: NA; cdr3_length: 17; v_call: TRBV28; d_call: TRBD1; j_call: TRBJ1-2
cdr3_aa: CASSQTGRVEQFF; cdr3_nt: TGTGCCAGCAGCCAGACAGGGCGGGTTGAGCAGTTCTTC; clone_size: NA; cdr3_length: 13; v_call: TRBV5-6; d_call: TRBD1; j_call: TRBJ2-1
cdr3_aa: CASSLSLAGSYNEQFF; cdr3_nt: TGTGCCAGCAGCCTATCACTAGCAGGCTCCTACAATGAGCAGTTCTTC; clone_size: few; cdr3_length: 16; v_call: TRBV7-9; d_call: NA; j_call: TRBJ2-1
cdr3_aa: CASSLRWTKNTGELFF; cdr3_nt: TGTGCCAGCAGTCTCCGGTGGACAAAGAACACCGGGGAGCTGTTTTTT; clone_size: NA; cdr3_length: 16; v_call: TRBV6-6; d_call: NA; j_call: TRBJ2-2
cdr3_aa: CASSLRQGTVNEQFF; cdr3_nt: TGTGCCAGCAGCTTAAGACAGGGGACCGTCAATGAGCAGTTCTTC; clone_size: NA; cdr3_length: 15; v_call: TRBV7-2; d_call: TRBD1; j_call: TRBJ2-1
cdr3_aa: CASSIGTGVSYEQYF; cdr3_nt: TGTGCCAGTAGTATAGGGACAGGGGTCTCCTACGAGCAGTACTTC; clone_size: few; cdr3_length: 15; v_call: TRBV19; d_call: TRBD1; j_call: TRBJ2-7
cdr3_aa: CASSLVIGRGNNSPLHF; cdr3_nt: TGCGCCAGCAGCTTGGTCATCGGCAGGGGAAATAATTCACCCCTCCACTTT; clone_size: once; cdr3_length: 17; v_call: TRBV5-1; d_call: NA; j_call: TRBJ1-6
cdr3_aa: CASSLSAGRTEAFF; cdr3_nt: TGTGCCAGCAGTTTATCGGCGGGCCGAACTGAAGCTTTCTTT; clone_size: NA; cdr3_length: 14; v_call: TRBV27; d_call: NA; j_call: TRBJ1-1
cdr3_aa: CASSQYRDIWLAGELFF; cdr3_nt: TGTGCCAGCAGCCAGTACCGGGACATTTGGTTGGCCGGGGAGCTGTTTTTT; clone_size: NA; cdr3_length: 17; v_call: TRBV7-9; d_call: NA; j_call: TRBJ2-2
cdr3_aa: CASSPPTGWGETQYF; cdr3_nt: TGTGCCAGCAGCCCCCCGACAGGGTGGGGCGAGACCCAGTACTTC; clone_size: NA; cdr3_length: 15; v_call: TRBV28; d_call: TRBD1; j_call: TRBJ2-5
cdr3_aa: CASSSGTGAHTF; cdr3_nt: TGTGCCAGCAGTTCCGGGACAGGGGCCCACACCTTC; clone_size: NA; cdr3_length: 12; v_call: TRBV6-5; d_call: TRBD1; j_call: TRBJ1-2
cdr3_aa: CASSYPGGVGELFF; cdr3_nt: TGTGCCAGCAGTTACCCAGGAGGTGTCGGGGAGCTGTTTTTT; clone_size: NA; cdr3_length: 14; v_call: TRBV6-6; d_call: NA; j_call: TRBJ2-2
cdr3_aa: CAWRPTYVETGGEQFF; cdr3_nt: TGTGCCTGGAGACCTACGTACGTCGAGACGGGAGGTGAGCAGTTCTTC; clone_size: once; cdr3_length: 16; v_call: TRBV30; d_call: TRBD2; j_call: TRBJ2-1
cdr3_aa: CASSRTGLADLKNIQYF; cdr3_nt: TGTGCCAGCAGCCGGACGGGACTAGCGGATCTCAAAAACATTCAGTACTTC; clone_size: NA; cdr3_length: 17; v_call: TRBV14; d_call: TRBD2; j_call: TRBJ2-4
cdr3_aa: CASRAGRMNTEAFF; cdr3_nt: TGTGCCAGCAGAGCGGGACGGATGAACACTGAAGCTTTCTTT; clone_size: NA; cdr3_length: 14; v_call: TRBV2; d_call: NA; j_call: TRBJ1-1
cdr3_aa: CASSVGIGGGNEKLFF; cdr3_nt: TGTGCCAGCAGCGTTGGGATCGGGGGAGGCAATGAAAAACTGTTTTTT; clone_size: NA; cdr3_length: 16; v_call: TRBV5-5; d_call: NA; j_call: TRBJ1-4
cdr3_aa: CASSQDPDRNQPQHF; cdr3_nt: TGCGCCAGCAGCCAAGACCCGGACAGAAATCAGCCCCAGCATTTT; clone_size: NA; cdr3_length: 15; v_call: TRBV5-1; d_call: NA; j_call: TRBJ1-5
cdr3_aa: CASSFQGTGTREKLFF; cdr3_nt: TGTGCCAGCAGCTTTCAGGGGACAGGGACAAGGGAAAAACTGTTTTTT; clone_size: NA; cdr3_length: 16; v_call: TRBV5-4; d_call: TRBD1; j_call: TRBJ1-4
cdr3_aa: CASSGTEQETQYF; cdr3_nt: TGTGCCAGCAGTGGAACAGAGCAAGAGACCCAGTACTTC; clone_size: once; cdr3_length: 13; v_call: TRBV2; d_call: NA; j_call: TRBJ2-5
cdr3_aa: CASSGRLGSYNEQFF; cdr3_nt: TGTGCCAGCAGTGGCCGACTAGGCTCCTACAATGAGCAGTTCTTC; clone_size: NA; cdr3_length: 15; v_call: TRBV6-1; d_call: NA; j_call: TRBJ2-1
cdr3_aa: CASSHRLAGRSGGQFF; cdr3_nt: TGTGCCAGCAGTCACAGACTAGCGGGACGATCGGGCGGGCAGTTCTTC; clone_size: NA; cdr3_length: 16; v_call: TRBV28; d_call: TRBD2; j_call: TRBJ2-1
cdr3_aa: CASSYQGARLSSSYEQYF; cdr3_nt: TGTGCCAGCAGTTACCAGGGGGCGAGATTATCAAGCTCCTACGAGCAGTACTTC; clone_size: NA; cdr3_length: 18; v_call: TRBV6-8; d_call: TRBD1; j_call: TRBJ2-7
cdr3_aa: CASRQQGSEGYTF; cdr3_nt: TGCGCCAGCAGACAACAGGGGAGCGAGGGCTACACCTTC; clone_size: NA; cdr3_length: 13; v_call: TRBV10-2; d_call: TRBD1; j_call: TRBJ1-2
cdr3_aa: CASSQVPSPSYNEQFF; cdr3_nt: TGTGCCAGCAGCCAAGTCCCGAGTCCTTCCTACAATGAGCAGTTCTTC; clone_size: NA; cdr3_length: 16; v_call: TRBV14; d_call: NA; j_call: TRBJ2-1